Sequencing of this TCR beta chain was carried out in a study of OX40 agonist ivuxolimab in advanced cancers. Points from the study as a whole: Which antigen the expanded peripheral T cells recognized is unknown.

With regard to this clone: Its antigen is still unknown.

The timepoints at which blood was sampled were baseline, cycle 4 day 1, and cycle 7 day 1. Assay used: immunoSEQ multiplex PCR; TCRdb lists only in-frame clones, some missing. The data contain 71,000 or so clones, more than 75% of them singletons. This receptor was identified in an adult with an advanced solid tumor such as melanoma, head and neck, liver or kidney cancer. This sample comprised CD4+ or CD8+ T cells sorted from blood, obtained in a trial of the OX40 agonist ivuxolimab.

CDR3 loop: CASSIGRGGRTGELFF. The CDR3 nucleotides are TGTGCCAGTAGTATCGGGCGGGGGGGCCGCACCGGGGAGCTGTTTTTT. The chain recombines TRBV19 with TRBJ2-2; 9 bases are a match to TRBD2. J was trimmed by 4 bases and V by 3 bases; bases with no gene match: 6. Germline values: CDR1 LNHDA, CDR2 SQIVND (reference sequence). This CDR3 has 16 residues. The variable domain in full, with the rest retrieved from reference TRBV19 and TRBJ2-2, is DGGITQSPKYLFRKEGQNVTLSCEQNLNHDAMYWYRQDPGQGLRLIYYSQIVNDFQKGDIAEGYSVSREKKESFPLTVTSAQKNPTAFYLCASSIGRGGRTGELFFGEGSRLTVL.